These T cell receptor beta chains were read from a single sample in a study of identical twins. TCRdb reprocessed the 5' RACE reads via MiXCR and lists one record per CDR3 protein. The profile shows 280,000 or so distinct CDR3 sequences, more than 6.5% of them singletons. These same records also appear under a second study, on yellow fever vaccine responses in identical twins.

The sample taken for sequencing was memory (CD45RO+) T cells sorted from blood. Source of these receptors: a young woman in good health. CDR3s include the opening cysteine and the closing phenylalanine or tryptophan. Fields, in order: CDR3 length, J gene, D gene, clone size, V gene, CDR3 protein, CDR3 DNA. The D gene is left open where the match is weak. Only part of the rows carry a size: once, few, many, or a class if the clone is expanded.

cdr3_length: 16; j_call: TRBJ2-5; d_call: .; clone_size: few; v_call: TRBV7-2; cdr3_aa: CASSLGVMGTRETQYF; cdr3_nt: TGTGCCAGCAGCTTAGGGGTGATGGGTACGAGAGAGACCCAGTACTTC
cdr3_length: 11; j_call: TRBJ1-5; d_call: .; clone_size: .; v_call: TRBV20-1; cdr3_aa: CNASGGQPQHF; cdr3_nt: TGCAATGCTAGTGGGGGGCAGCCCCAGCATTTT
cdr3_length: 12; j_call: TRBJ1-1; d_call: TRBD1; clone_size: .; v_call: TRBV3-1; cdr3_aa: CASSRRDRQAFF; cdr3_nt: TGTGCCAGCAGCCGGCGGGACAGACAAGCTTTCTTT
cdr3_length: 15; j_call: TRBJ1-5; d_call: TRBD1; clone_size: few; v_call: TRBV18; cdr3_aa: CASSPEGQGNQPQHF; cdr3_nt: TGTGCCAGCTCACCAGAGGGACAGGGGAATCAGCCCCAGCATTTT
cdr3_length: 14; j_call: TRBJ1-2; d_call: .; clone_size: many; v_call: TRBV7-2; cdr3_aa: CASYEGTGNYGYTF; cdr3_nt: TGTGCCAGCTACGAGGGGACTGGGAACTATGGCTACACCTTC
cdr3_length: 16; j_call: TRBJ1-2; d_call: TRBD1; clone_size: .; v_call: TRBV10-3; cdr3_aa: CAISAPGTGRDYGYTF; cdr3_nt: TGTGCCATCAGTGCCCCCGGGACAGGCAGAGACTATGGCTACACCTTC
cdr3_length: 14; j_call: TRBJ2-3; d_call: .; clone_size: .; v_call: TRBV4-1; cdr3_aa: CASSQEGSTDTQYF; cdr3_nt: TGCGCCAGCAGCCAGGAAGGTAGCACAGATACGCAGTATTTT
cdr3_length: 12; j_call: TRBJ1-2; d_call: .; clone_size: .; v_call: TRBV11-2; cdr3_aa: CASGREGYGYTF; cdr3_nt: TGTGCCAGCGGTCGAGAGGGGTATGGCTACACCTTC
cdr3_length: 17; j_call: TRBJ2-3; d_call: TRBD2; clone_size: many; v_call: TRBV5-5; cdr3_aa: CASSLKGLTSVTDTQYF; cdr3_nt: TGTGCCAGCAGCTTGAAAGGGTTGACTAGCGTAACAGATACGCAGTATTTT
cdr3_length: 15; j_call: TRBJ2-1; d_call: .; clone_size: many; v_call: TRBV15; cdr3_aa: CATSRDNTGPNEQFF; cdr3_nt: TGTGCCACCAGCAGAGATAACACAGGGCCCAATGAGCAGTTCTTC
cdr3_length: 15; j_call: TRBJ2-1; d_call: .; clone_size: .; v_call: TRBV7-2; cdr3_aa: CASSLVIGANNEQFF; cdr3_nt: TGTGCCAGCAGCTTAGTGATAGGGGCAAACAATGAGCAGTTCTTC
cdr3_length: 16; j_call: TRBJ1-2; d_call: TRBD1; clone_size: .; v_call: TRBV29-1; cdr3_aa: CSVGGGQERTNYGYTF; cdr3_nt: TGCAGCGTAGGGGGCGGACAGGAACGAACTAACTATGGCTACACCTTC
cdr3_length: 17; j_call: TRBJ2-3; d_call: .; clone_size: many; v_call: TRBV5-1; cdr3_aa: CASSLGTAGKTADTQYF; cdr3_nt: TGCGCCAGCAGCTTGGGTACGGCGGGAAAGACGGCAGATACGCAGTATTTT
cdr3_length: 15; j_call: TRBJ2-3; d_call: .; clone_size: few; v_call: TRBV6-4; cdr3_aa: CASSDSTGSTDTQYF; cdr3_nt: TGTGCCAGCAGTGACTCTACCGGCAGCACAGATACGCAGTATTTT
cdr3_length: 13; j_call: TRBJ2-1; d_call: .; clone_size: few; v_call: TRBV10-1; cdr3_aa: CASSPGMGGEQFF; cdr3_nt: TGCGCCAGCAGTCCCGGGATGGGTGGTGAGCAGTTCTTC
cdr3_length: 12; j_call: TRBJ2-1; d_call: .; clone_size: few; v_call: TRBV28; cdr3_aa: CASSYRTNEQFF; cdr3_nt: TGTGCCAGCAGTTACAGGACAAATGAGCAGTTCTTC
cdr3_length: 18; j_call: TRBJ1-3; d_call: TRBD1; clone_size: .; v_call: TRBV6-1; cdr3_aa: CASRHGTGGTSTGNTIYF; cdr3_nt: TGTGCCAGCAGACACGGGACAGGAGGAACCTCAACGGGAAACACCATATATTTT
cdr3_length: 15; j_call: TRBJ1-2; d_call: TRBD1; clone_size: many; v_call: TRBV7-2; cdr3_aa: CASSSRTGSDYGYTF; cdr3_nt: TGTGCCAGCAGCTCTCGGACAGGGTCGGACTATGGCTACACCTTC
cdr3_length: 13; j_call: TRBJ2-1; d_call: .; clone_size: .; v_call: TRBV5-5; cdr3_aa: CASSYDIYNEQFF; cdr3_nt: TGTGCCAGCAGCTACGACATCTACAATGAGCAGTTCTTC
cdr3_length: 12; j_call: TRBJ2-5; d_call: TRBD1; clone_size: .; v_call: TRBV29-1; cdr3_aa: CSEQGAGDTQYF; cdr3_nt: TGCAGCGAGCAGGGGGCTGGGGACACCCAGTACTTC
cdr3_length: 12; j_call: TRBJ1-1; d_call: .; clone_size: many; v_call: TRBV7-2; cdr3_aa: CASSTRSSQAFF; cdr3_nt: TGTGCCAGCAGCACCCGGTCGAGTCAAGCTTTCTTT
cdr3_length: 13; j_call: TRBJ1-1; d_call: .; clone_size: many; v_call: TRBV3-1; cdr3_aa: CASSQGENTEAFF; cdr3_nt: TGTGCCAGCAGCCAGGGCGAGAACACTGAAGCTTTCTTT
cdr3_length: 14; j_call: TRBJ1-5; d_call: TRBD1; clone_size: many; v_call: TRBV12-3/TRBV12-4; cdr3_aa: CASSSEGAHQPQHF; cdr3_nt: TGTGCCAGCAGTTCTGAGGGGGCACATCAGCCCCAGCATTTT
cdr3_length: 15; j_call: TRBJ1-2; d_call: TRBD1; clone_size: few; v_call: TRBV5-6; cdr3_aa: CASSNTGQGVFGYTF; cdr3_nt: TGTGCCAGCAGCAATACGGGACAGGGAGTCTTCGGCTACACCTTC
cdr3_length: 17; j_call: TRBJ2-1; d_call: .; clone_size: few; v_call: TRBV7-9; cdr3_aa: CASSLIREPIPYNEQFF; cdr3_nt: TGTGCCAGCAGCTTAATCCGGGAGCCGATCCCCTACAATGAGCAGTTCTTC
cdr3_length: 15; j_call: TRBJ1-1; d_call: .; clone_size: many; v_call: TRBV6-5; cdr3_aa: CASSYSRTGSSEAFF; cdr3_nt: TGTGCCAGCAGTTACTCGAGGACGGGTTCATCTGAAGCTTTCTTT
cdr3_length: 17; j_call: TRBJ1-2; d_call: TRBD1; clone_size: few; v_call: TRBV12-3/TRBV12-4; cdr3_aa: CTCSYYNLTGQNYGYTF; cdr3_nt: TGTACCTGCAGCTACTACAACCTGACAGGGCAGAACTATGGCTACACCTTC
cdr3_length: 16; j_call: TRBJ2-2; d_call: .; clone_size: .; v_call: TRBV20-1; cdr3_aa: CSARDLGPTNTGELFF; cdr3_nt: TGCAGTGCTAGAGATCTTGGGCCCACCAACACCGGGGAGCTGTTTTTT
cdr3_length: 14; j_call: TRBJ1-2; d_call: .; clone_size: many; v_call: TRBV20-1; cdr3_aa: CSARDVGGNYGYTF; cdr3_nt: TGCAGTGCTAGAGATGTTGGAGGAAACTATGGCTACACCTTC
cdr3_length: 16; j_call: TRBJ2-1; d_call: TRBD2; clone_size: .; v_call: TRBV19; cdr3_aa: CASSKRGGRALNEQFF; cdr3_nt: TGTGCCAGTAGTAAGAGGGGCGGGAGGGCCCTCAATGAGCAGTTCTTC
cdr3_length: 13; j_call: TRBJ1-2; d_call: TRBD1; clone_size: .; v_call: TRBV6-1; cdr3_aa: CASGTALNYGYTF; cdr3_nt: TGTGCCAGCGGGACAGCCCTAAACTATGGCTACACCTTC
cdr3_length: 16; j_call: TRBJ2-2; d_call: .; clone_size: many; v_call: TRBV7-3; cdr3_aa: CASSLTPEGNTGELFF; cdr3_nt: TGTGCCAGCAGCTTAACCCCGGAGGGGAACACCGGGGAGCTGTTTTTT
cdr3_length: 15; j_call: TRBJ2-7; d_call: .; clone_size: many; v_call: TRBV3-1; cdr3_aa: CASSSLWGVPYEQYF; cdr3_nt: TGTGCCAGCAGCAGTTTATGGGGGGTTCCCTACGAGCAGTACTTC
cdr3_length: 15; j_call: TRBJ1-5; d_call: TRBD1; clone_size: .; v_call: TRBV19; cdr3_aa: CASSIQGGSNQPQHF; cdr3_nt: TGTGCCAGTAGTATTCAGGGGGGTAGCAATCAGCCCCAGCATTTT
cdr3_length: 17; j_call: TRBJ2-7; d_call: TRBD1; clone_size: many; v_call: TRBV6-5; cdr3_aa: CASSYSKQGSGFYEQYF; cdr3_nt: TGTGCCAGCAGTTACTCGAAACAGGGGAGTGGTTTCTACGAGCAGTACTTC
cdr3_length: 14; j_call: TRBJ2-3; d_call: .; clone_size: few; v_call: TRBV24-1; cdr3_aa: CATSGGRETDTQYF; cdr3_nt: TGTGCCACCAGTGGTGGGCGAGAAACAGATACGCAGTATTTT
cdr3_length: 13; j_call: TRBJ2-7; d_call: .; clone_size: .; v_call: TRBV5-1; cdr3_aa: CASSEQVNYEQYF; cdr3_nt: TGCGCCAGCAGCGAACAGGTGAACTACGAGCAGTACTTC
cdr3_length: 13; j_call: TRBJ1-2; d_call: .; clone_size: few; v_call: TRBV18; cdr3_aa: CASSSQGEYGYTF; cdr3_nt: TGTGCCAGCTCGTCGCAAGGGGAGTATGGCTACACCTTC
cdr3_length: 14; j_call: TRBJ2-1; d_call: TRBD2; clone_size: many; v_call: TRBV20-1; cdr3_aa: CSARGLAEYNEQFF; cdr3_nt: TGCAGTGCTAGAGGGCTAGCGGAGTACAATGAGCAGTTCTTC
cdr3_length: 15; j_call: TRBJ1-4; d_call: TRBD1; clone_size: .; v_call: TRBV4-1; cdr3_aa: CASSQYPGGREKLFF; cdr3_nt: TGCGCCAGCAGCCAGTATCCAGGGGGTCGAGAAAAACTGTTTTTT
cdr3_length: 17; j_call: TRBJ2-2; d_call: TRBD2; clone_size: .; v_call: TRBV3-1; cdr3_aa: CASSRTSGIDSTGELFF; cdr3_nt: TGTGCCAGCAGTCGGACTAGCGGGATCGATTCCACCGGGGAGCTGTTTTTT
cdr3_length: 12; j_call: TRBJ1-2; d_call: .; clone_size: many; v_call: TRBV2; cdr3_aa: CASSGQDYGYTF; cdr3_nt: TGTGCCAGCAGTGGACAGGACTATGGCTACACCTTC
cdr3_length: 17; j_call: TRBJ2-6; d_call: TRBD1; clone_size: few; v_call: TRBV12-3/TRBV12-4; cdr3_aa: CASSLRTGGTGANVLTF; cdr3_nt: TGTGCCAGCAGTTTAAGGACAGGGGGCACTGGGGCCAACGTCCTGACTTTC
cdr3_length: 13; j_call: TRBJ2-2; d_call: .; clone_size: many; v_call: TRBV5-6; cdr3_aa: CASRRGETGELFF; cdr3_nt: TGTGCCAGCAGACGGGGCGAGACCGGGGAGCTGTTTTTT
cdr3_length: 14; j_call: TRBJ2-5; d_call: TRBD2; clone_size: many; v_call: TRBV7-2; cdr3_aa: CASSPRTRQETQYF; cdr3_nt: TGTGCCAGCAGCCCTAGGACTAGACAAGAGACCCAGTACTTC
cdr3_length: 15; j_call: TRBJ2-1; d_call: .; clone_size: once; v_call: TRBV5-1; cdr3_aa: CASSLLGSLYNEQFF; cdr3_nt: TGCGCCAGCAGCTTGCTGGGATCTTTGTACAATGAGCAGTTCTTC
cdr3_length: 16; j_call: TRBJ2-1; d_call: .; clone_size: few; v_call: TRBV4-2; cdr3_aa: CASSQRAASSYNEQFF; cdr3_nt: TGTGCCAGCAGCCAGAGAGCGGCTAGCTCTTACAATGAGCAGTTCTTC
cdr3_length: 12; j_call: TRBJ2-1; d_call: .; clone_size: many; v_call: TRBV3-1; cdr3_aa: CASGETYNEQFF; cdr3_nt: TGTGCCAGCGGGGAGACTTACAATGAGCAGTTCTTC
cdr3_length: 19; j_call: TRBJ2-3; d_call: .; clone_size: .; v_call: TRBV6-4; cdr3_aa: CASGTQPGHRGSVSDTQYF; cdr3_nt: TGTGCCAGCGGAACACAACCGGGACACCGGGGGTCAGTTTCCGATACGCAGTATTTT
cdr3_length: 13; j_call: TRBJ1-6; d_call: .; clone_size: few; v_call: TRBV10-3; cdr3_aa: CAIRETEGSPLHF; cdr3_nt: TGTGCCATCAGGGAGACAGAGGGGTCACCCCTCCACTTT
cdr3_length: 15; j_call: TRBJ1-1; d_call: .; clone_size: .; v_call: TRBV5-1; cdr3_aa: CASSLYTGGNTEAFF; cdr3_nt: TGCGCCAGCAGCTTGTACACCGGGGGGAACACTGAAGCTTTCTTT
cdr3_length: 14; j_call: TRBJ1-1; d_call: .; clone_size: .; v_call: TRBV5-6; cdr3_aa: CASSWVSGRTEAFF; cdr3_nt: TGTGCCAGCAGCTGGGTCTCAGGGAGGACTGAAGCTTTCTTT